One T cell receptor (beta chain) is described in this entry. Enrollment shut out patients with autoimmune disease history or systemic immunosuppression. Cycle 7 day 1, cycle 4 day 1, and baseline were the timepoints at which blood was sampled. TCRdb's copy holds only in-frame clones and misses some; the assay was immunoSEQ multiplex PCR. Here the sample spans under 60,000 clones, more than 85% being singletons. Trimming removed 4 bases from V and 0 bases from J, with 18 bases in between. The CDR3 extends over 16 amino acids. Germline loops: CDR1 SQVTM, CDR2 ANQGSEA. The data were obtained in a study of OX40 agonist ivuxolimab in advanced cancers. Study context: Aged 23 to 79 with a mean of about 60 years, they were less than 90% male. Prior anti-PD-1, anti-PD-L1 or anti-CTLA-4 therapy did not bar entry, and more than 35% had some.

V is TRBV29-1 and J is TRBJ1-1; D ambiguous. The material was CD4+ or CD8+ T cells sorted from blood, obtained in a trial of the OX40 agonist ivuxolimab. The clonotype was recovered from an adult with an advanced solid tumor such as melanoma, head and neck, liver or kidney cancer. This chain's CDR3 is CSVVGGGTAMNTEAFF. In DNA, the CDR3 is TGCAGCGTTGTCGGAGGAGGTACCGCGATGAACACTGAAGCTTTCTTT.